This TCR beta chain emerged from a study of early T cells in non-severe SARS-CoV-2 infection. Across the whole study: Sequenced material consisted of bulk RNA (from unsorted whole blood), and chains were unpaired.

Ten or more counts support this clonotype. Individual cDNA molecules were tagged with unique molecular identifiers, the study reported. One entry per CDR3 protein, called by TCRdb with MiXCR from the 5' RACE reads. The sample has 120,000 or so distinct CDR3 sequences, roughly 12% seen once. CDR1 and CDR2 (germline): MNHEY, SMNVEV (reference sequence). V lost 2 bases to trimming and J lost 2 bases, with 12 bases between them. This CDR3 has 15 residues. The TCR sequence derives from an adult who was a healthcare worker with PCR-confirmed SARS-CoV-2 infection or an uninfected control (not recorded which). Here the sequenced sample was whole blood, taken at baseline. The chain combines TRBV27 with TRBJ1-1; a possible D gene is TRBD1 (5 bases). The CDR3, as DNA: TGTGCCAGCAGTTTAATGGGGCGGTTAAACACTGAAGCTTTCTTT. It specifies CASSLMGRLNTEAFF.